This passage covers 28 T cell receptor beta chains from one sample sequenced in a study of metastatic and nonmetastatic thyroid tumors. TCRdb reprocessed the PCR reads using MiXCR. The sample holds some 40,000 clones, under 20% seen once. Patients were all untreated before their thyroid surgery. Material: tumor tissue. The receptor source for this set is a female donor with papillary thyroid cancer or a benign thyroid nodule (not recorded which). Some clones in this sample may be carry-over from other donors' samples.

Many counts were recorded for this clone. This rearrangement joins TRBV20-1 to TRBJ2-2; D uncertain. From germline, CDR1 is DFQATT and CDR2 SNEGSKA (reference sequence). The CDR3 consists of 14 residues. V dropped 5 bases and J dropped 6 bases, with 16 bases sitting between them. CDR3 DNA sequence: TGCAGTGCTCCGGCGCTAGGGTGGTCCGGGGAGCTGTTTTTT. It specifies CSAPALGWSGELFF.

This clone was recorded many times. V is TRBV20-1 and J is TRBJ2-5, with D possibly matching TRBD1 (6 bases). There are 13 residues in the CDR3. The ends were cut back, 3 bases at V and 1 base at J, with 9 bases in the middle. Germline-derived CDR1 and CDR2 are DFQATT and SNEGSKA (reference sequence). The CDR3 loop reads CSARVGAQETQYF. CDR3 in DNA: TGCAGTGCTAGGGTGGGGGCCCAAGAGACCCAGTACTTC.

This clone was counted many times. The CDR3 here is CASRWAGTGGAYGYTF. The CDR3 DNA reads TGTGCCAGCAGGTGGGCCGGAACAGGGGGCGCGTATGGCTACACCTTC. V and J are TRBV27 and TRBJ1-2; 9 bases are a match to TRBD1. CDR3 length: 16 residues. V dropped 6 bases and J dropped 5; count of bases not matched to a gene: 13. The germline gives CDR1 MNHEY, CDR2 SMNVEV (reference sequence).

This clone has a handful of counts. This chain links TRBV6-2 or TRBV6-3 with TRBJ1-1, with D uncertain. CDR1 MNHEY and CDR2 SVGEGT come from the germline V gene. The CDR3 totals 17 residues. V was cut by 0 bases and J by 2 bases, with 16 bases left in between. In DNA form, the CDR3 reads TGTGCCAGCAGTTACTCGATGAGTCCGTACCCTAACACTGAAGCTTTCTTT. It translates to CASSYSMSPYPNTEAFF.

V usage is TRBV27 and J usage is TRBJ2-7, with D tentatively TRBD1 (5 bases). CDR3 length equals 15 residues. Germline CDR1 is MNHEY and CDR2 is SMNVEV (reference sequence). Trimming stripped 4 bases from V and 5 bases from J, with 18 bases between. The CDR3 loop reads CASSWNGQGPHEQYF. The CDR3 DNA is TGTGCCAGCAGTTGGAATGGGCAGGGCCCCCACGAGCAGTACTTC.

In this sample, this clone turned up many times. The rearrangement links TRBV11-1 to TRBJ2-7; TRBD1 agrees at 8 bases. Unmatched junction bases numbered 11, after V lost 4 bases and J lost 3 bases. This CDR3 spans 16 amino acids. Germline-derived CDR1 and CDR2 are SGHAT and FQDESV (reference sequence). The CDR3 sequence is CASSSSGTGYHYEQYF. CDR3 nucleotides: TGTGCCAGCAGCTCGTCAGGGACAGGTTATCACTACGAGCAGTACTTC.

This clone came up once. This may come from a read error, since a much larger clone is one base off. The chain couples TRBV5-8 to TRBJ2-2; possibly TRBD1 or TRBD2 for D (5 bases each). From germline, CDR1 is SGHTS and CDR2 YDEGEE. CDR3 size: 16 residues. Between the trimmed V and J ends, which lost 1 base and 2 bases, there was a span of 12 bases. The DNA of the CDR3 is TGTGCCAGCAGCTTGCGTATCGGGGCCAACACCGGGGAGCTGTTTTTT. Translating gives CASSLRIGANTGELFF.

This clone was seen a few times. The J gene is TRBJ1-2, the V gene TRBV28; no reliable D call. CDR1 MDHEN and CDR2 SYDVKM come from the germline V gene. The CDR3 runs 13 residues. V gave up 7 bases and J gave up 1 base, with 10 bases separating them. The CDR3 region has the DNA TGTGCCAGCATAAACGGCAGTAACTATGGCTACACCTTC. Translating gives CASINGSNYGYTF.

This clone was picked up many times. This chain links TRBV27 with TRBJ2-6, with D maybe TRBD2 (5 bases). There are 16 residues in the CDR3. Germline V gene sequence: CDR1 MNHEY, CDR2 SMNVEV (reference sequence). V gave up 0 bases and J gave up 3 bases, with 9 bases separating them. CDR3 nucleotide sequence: TGTGCCAGCAGTTTATCTCGGGGAGTTGGGGCCAACGTCCTGACTTTC. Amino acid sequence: CASSLSRGVGANVLTF.

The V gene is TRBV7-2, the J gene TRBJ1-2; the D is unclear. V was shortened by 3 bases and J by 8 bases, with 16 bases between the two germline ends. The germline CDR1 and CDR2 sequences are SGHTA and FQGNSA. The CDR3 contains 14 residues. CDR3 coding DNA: TGTGCCAGCAGCTTCTACACAACCTCGGGAGGCTACACCTTC. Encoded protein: CASSFYTTSGGYTF.

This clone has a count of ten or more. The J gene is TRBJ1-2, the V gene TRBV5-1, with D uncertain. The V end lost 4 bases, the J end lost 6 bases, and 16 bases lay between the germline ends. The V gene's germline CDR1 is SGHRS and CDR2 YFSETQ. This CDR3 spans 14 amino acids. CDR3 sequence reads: CASSVPTAADGYTF. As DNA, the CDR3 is TGCGCCAGCAGCGTTCCTACAGCAGCTGATGGCTACACCTTC.

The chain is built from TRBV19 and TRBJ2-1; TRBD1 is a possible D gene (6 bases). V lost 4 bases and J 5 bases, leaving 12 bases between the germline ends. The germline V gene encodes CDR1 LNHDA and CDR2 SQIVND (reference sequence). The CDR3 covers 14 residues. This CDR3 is CASSTVTGNNEQFF. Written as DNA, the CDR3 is TGTGCCAGTAGTACCGTTACAGGGAACAATGAGCAGTTCTTC.

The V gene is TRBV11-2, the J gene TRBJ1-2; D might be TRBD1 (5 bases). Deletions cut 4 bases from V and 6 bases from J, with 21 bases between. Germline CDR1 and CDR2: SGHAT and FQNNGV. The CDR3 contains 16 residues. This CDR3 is CASSSSSRQGRDGYTF. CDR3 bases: TGTGCCAGCAGCTCATCTTCACGGCAGGGCCGAGATGGCTACACCTTC.

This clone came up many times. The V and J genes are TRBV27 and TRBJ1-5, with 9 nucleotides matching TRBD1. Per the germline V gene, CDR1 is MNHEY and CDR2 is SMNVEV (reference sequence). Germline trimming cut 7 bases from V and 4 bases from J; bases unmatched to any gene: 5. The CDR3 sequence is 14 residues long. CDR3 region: CASNDRGGNQPQHF. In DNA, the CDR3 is TGTGCCAGCAACGACAGGGGGGGGAATCAGCCCCAGCATTTT.

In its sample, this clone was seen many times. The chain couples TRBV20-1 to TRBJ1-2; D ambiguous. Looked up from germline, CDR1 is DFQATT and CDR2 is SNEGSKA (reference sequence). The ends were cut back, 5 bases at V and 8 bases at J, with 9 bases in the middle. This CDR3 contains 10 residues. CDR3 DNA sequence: TGCAGTGCTCTAGGGCGAGGCTACACCTTC. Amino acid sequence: CSALGRGYTF.

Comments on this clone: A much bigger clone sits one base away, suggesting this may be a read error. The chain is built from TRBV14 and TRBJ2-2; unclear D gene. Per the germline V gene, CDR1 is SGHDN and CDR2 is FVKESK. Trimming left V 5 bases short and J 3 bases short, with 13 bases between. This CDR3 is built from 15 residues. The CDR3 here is CASSSVTEYTGELFF. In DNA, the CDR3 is TGTGCCAGCAGCTCCGTGACGGAATACACCGGGGAGCTGTTTTTT.

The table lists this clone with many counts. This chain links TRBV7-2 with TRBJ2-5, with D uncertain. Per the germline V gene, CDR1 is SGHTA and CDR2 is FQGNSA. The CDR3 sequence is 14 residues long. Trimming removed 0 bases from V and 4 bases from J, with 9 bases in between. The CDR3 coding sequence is TGTGCCAGCAGCTTAGCGTCGCCAAGAGAGACCCAGTACTTC. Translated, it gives CASSLASPRETQYF.

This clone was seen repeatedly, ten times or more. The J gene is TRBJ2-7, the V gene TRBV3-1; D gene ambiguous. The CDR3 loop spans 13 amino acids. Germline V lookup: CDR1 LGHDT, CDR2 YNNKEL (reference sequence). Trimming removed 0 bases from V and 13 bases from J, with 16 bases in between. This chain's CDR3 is CASSQDRTSNPYF. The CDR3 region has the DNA TGTGCCAGCAGCCAAGACAGAACTTCTAACCCTTACTTC.

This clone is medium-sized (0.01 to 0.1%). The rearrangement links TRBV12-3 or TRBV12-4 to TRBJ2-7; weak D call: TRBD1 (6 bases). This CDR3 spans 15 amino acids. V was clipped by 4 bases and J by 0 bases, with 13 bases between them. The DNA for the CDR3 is TGTGCCAGCAGTTCGAAGACAGGTTACTCCTACGAGCAGTACTTC. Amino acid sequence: CASSSKTGYSYEQYF.

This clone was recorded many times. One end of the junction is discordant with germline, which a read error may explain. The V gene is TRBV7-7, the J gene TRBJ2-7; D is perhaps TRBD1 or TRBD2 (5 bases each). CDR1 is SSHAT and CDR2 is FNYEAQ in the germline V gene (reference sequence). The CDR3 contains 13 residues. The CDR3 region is CASSLAQGTEQYF. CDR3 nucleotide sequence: TGTGCTAGCAGCTTAGCGCAAGGGACCGAGCAGTACTTC.

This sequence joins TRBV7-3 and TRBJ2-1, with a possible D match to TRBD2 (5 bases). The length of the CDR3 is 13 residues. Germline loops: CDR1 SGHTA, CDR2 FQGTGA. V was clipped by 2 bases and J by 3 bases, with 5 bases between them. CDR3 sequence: CASSLGSYNEQFF. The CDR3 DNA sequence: TGTGCCAGCAGCTTAGGGAGCTACAATGAGCAGTTCTTC.

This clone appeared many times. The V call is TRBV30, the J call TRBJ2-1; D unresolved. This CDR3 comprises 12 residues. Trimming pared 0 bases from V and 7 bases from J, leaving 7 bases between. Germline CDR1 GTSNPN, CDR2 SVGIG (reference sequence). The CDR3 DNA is TGTGCCTGGAGTGTATCAGCGAATGAGCAGTTCTTC. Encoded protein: CAWSVSANEQFF. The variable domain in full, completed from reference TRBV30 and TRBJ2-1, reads SQTIHQWPATLVQPVGSPLSLECTVEGTSNPNLYWYRQAAGRGLQLLFYSVGIGQISSEVPQNLSASRPQDRQFILSSKKLLLSDSGFYLCAWSVSANEQFFGPGTRLTVL.

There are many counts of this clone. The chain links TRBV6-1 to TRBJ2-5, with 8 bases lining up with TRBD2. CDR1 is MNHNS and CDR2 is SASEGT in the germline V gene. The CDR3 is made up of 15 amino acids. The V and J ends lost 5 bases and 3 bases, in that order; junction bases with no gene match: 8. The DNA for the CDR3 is TGTGCCAGCAGTAGACTGCCGGGACTAGAAGAGACCCAGTACTTC. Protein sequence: CASSRLPGLEETQYF.

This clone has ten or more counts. The DNA for the CDR3 is TGTGCCAGCAGCTTAGGACTAGCCCGAGGCGGGGAGCTGTTTTTT. This sequence encodes CASSLGLARGGELFF. The V call is TRBV7-9, the J call TRBJ2-2; 7 nucleotides agree with TRBD2. Germline loops: CDR1 SEHNR, CDR2 FQNEAQ (reference sequence). Unmatched junction bases numbered 6, after V lost 1 base and J lost 7 bases. This CDR3 has 15 residues.

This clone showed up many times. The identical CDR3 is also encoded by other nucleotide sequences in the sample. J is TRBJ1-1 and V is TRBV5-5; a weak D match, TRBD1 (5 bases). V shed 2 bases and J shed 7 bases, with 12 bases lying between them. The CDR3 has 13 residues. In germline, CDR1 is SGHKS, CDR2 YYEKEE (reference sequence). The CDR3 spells CASSFGAVGEAFF. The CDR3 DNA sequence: TGTGCCAGCAGCTTTGGGGCCGTCGGTGAAGCTTTCTTT.

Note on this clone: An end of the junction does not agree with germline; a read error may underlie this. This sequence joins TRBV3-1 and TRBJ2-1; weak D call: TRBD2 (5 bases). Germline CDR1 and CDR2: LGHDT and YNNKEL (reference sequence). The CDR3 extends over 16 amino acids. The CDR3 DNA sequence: TGTGCCAGCAGCTCCCAATTACGTAGCGTCTTCAATGAGCAGCTCTTC. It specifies CASSSQLRSVFNEQLF.

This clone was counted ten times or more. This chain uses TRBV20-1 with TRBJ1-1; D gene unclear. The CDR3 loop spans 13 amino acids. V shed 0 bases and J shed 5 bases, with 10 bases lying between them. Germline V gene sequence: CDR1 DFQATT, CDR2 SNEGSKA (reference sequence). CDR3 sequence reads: CSARELGETEAFF. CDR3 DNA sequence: TGCAGTGCTAGAGAATTGGGTGAAACTGAAGCTTTCTTT.

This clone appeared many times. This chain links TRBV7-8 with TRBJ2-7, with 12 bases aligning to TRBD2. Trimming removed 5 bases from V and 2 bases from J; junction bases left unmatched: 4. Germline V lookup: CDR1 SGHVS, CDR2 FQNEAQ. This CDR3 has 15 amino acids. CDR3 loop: CASSQTSGGPYEQYF. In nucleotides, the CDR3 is TGTGCCAGCAGCCAGACTAGCGGGGGCCCCTACGAGCAGTACTTC.